The sequence of this TCR beta chain was determined in a study of blood T cell repertoires in COVID-19. Study summary: The study drew acute and convalescent COVID-19 samples from the United States, Italy and Spain.

The V gene's germline CDR1 is SEHNR and CDR2 FQNEAQ (reference sequence). CDR3 size: 15 residues. V was clipped by 5 bases and J by 2 bases; unmatched bases: 4. The method was immunoSEQ multiplex PCR; TCRdb's version includes in-frame clones alone and lacks a portion of them. This table holds around 75,000 clones, about 80% found once. There are a few counts of this clone. Sequenced sample: peripheral blood. The chain recombines TRBV7-9 with TRBJ2-5; 11 positions match TRBD1. This receptor was obtained from a man between 45 and 60 years old with COVID-19, enrolled during active disease. This CDR3 reads CASSRWDRGQETQYF. CDR3 nucleotides: TGTGCCAGCAGCCGCTGGGACAGGGGGCAAGAGACCCAGTACTTC.